This TCR beta chain came from a study of graft-versus-host responses after intestinal transplantation. Study summary: Each of the recipients got a multivisceral, liver-intestinal, or isolated intestinal transplant. Recipients were all induced with anti-thymocyte globulin, then given tacrolimus and steroids for roughly 3 years.

CDR1 is LNHDA, CDR2 SQIVND, per germline (reference sequence). This CDR3 region has 15 residues. Trimming removed 3 bases at V and 1 base at J, with 12 bases between. As concerns this clone: Its cognate antigen is unknown.

Data came from immunoSEQ multiplex PCR; TCRdb stores just in-frame clones and leaves some out. Among tens of thousands of clones listed, around 84% were seen once. Findings of the study overall: Graft-donor T cell macrochimerism coincided with high graft-versus-host to host-versus-graft clonal ratios in allografts.

This TCR was sampled from a human donor who was the organ donor for an intestinal transplant. The chain links TRBV19 to TRBJ1-1, with a possible D match to TRBD1 (5 bases). Sequencing used unstimulated CD4+ T cells sorted from spleen or lymph node cells, obtained before transplant. CDR3 protein: CASSIPGTKNTEAFF. In nucleotides, the CDR3 is TGTGCCAGTAGTATCCCCGGGACTAAGAACACTGAAGCTTTCTTT.